This entry features one TCR beta chain sequence. What it recognizes is unknown. This sample is drawn from a study of vaccination and CD4 T cells after COVID-19. Study context: Post-COVID draws followed diagnosis by a median around 100 days (range 35 to 161). In the control cultures, a CEFX pool, an HIV-1 Nef pool, or no peptide was supplied. Study findings and constraints: Analysis covered relatively few convalescent patients and lacked any early post-infection timepoints.

Cultured CD4+ T-cell DNA underwent Oncomine TCR Beta short-read sequencing. TCRdb fed the PCR reads into MiXCR, producing one record per CDR3 protein. The data show about 15,000 distinct CDR3 sequences, nearly 55% seen once. The treatment is: roughly 11-day PBMC culture with coronavirus spike peptide pools or control peptides (ViraFEST assay). After 10 days of culture, CD4+ T cells were negatively selected. The sample consisted of CD4+ T cells from blood, cultured in vitro, taken before SARS-CoV-2 vaccination. This TCR came from a human donor who had recovered from COVID-19.

Here the CDR3 reads CASSQEQSNEKLFF. CDR3 coding DNA: TGTGCCAGCAGCCAGGAACAGTCCAATGAAAAACTGTTTTTT. J is TRBJ1-4 and V is TRBV4-2; D is uncertain. This CDR3 comprises 14 residues. V dropped 3 bases and J dropped 5 bases, with 10 bases sitting between them. Germline assignment: CDR1 LGHNA and CDR2 YNFKEQ.